One and the same sample provided the 27 T cell receptor beta chains below, sequenced in a study of T-cell reconstitution after alpha-beta-depleted transplantation in children. A library of TCRbeta sequences, prepared with unique molecular identifiers, was generated. A single record per CDR3 protein comes from TCRdb applying MiXCR to the PCR reads. The sample shows more than 550,000 distinct CDR3 sequences, roughly a tenth of them seen only once. The sequencing here drew on PBMCs from the stem cell graft donor, taken from the stem cell graft. Source of these receptors: a human donor who donated a stem cell graft to a child with acute myeloid leukemia.

This clonotype came up many times. This sequence joins TRBV6-6 and TRBJ1-5, with D unresolved. V was trimmed by 6 bases and J by 8 bases, leaving 11 bases between them. Germline CDR1 is MNHNY and CDR2 is SVGAGI (reference sequence). This CDR3 spans 12 amino acids. Here the CDR3 reads CASSLPREPQHF. In DNA, the CDR3 is TGTGCCAGCAGCCTACCTCGAGAGCCCCAGCATTTT.

This chain links TRBV4-3 with TRBJ2-1, with a weak D call TRBD2 (7 bases). This CDR3 is built from 15 residues. Trimming took off 0 bases at V and 9 bases at J, with 15 bases between the two ends. The germline CDR1 and CDR2 sequences are LGHNA and YSLEER. The CDR3 sequence is CASSQDPRGGPEQFF. For the CDR3, the DNA is TGCGCCAGCAGCCAAGATCCGAGGGGGGGACCTGAGCAGTTCTTC.

This clonotype was counted many times. This chain joins TRBV28 and TRBJ2-7; 7 bases line up with TRBD2. The CDR3 has 15 residues. The germline V gene encodes CDR1 MDHEN and CDR2 SYDVKM. The V segment lost 2 bases and the J segment 4 bases; nucleotides outside the gene matches: 8. CDR3 amino acids: CASSLGGGPPYEQYF. The CDR3 DNA reads as TGTGCCAGCAGTTTAGGCGGGGGACCTCCTTACGAGCAGTACTTC.

This clonotype was seen at least ten times. The chain uses TRBV7-6 and TRBJ2-1; TRBD2 matches 11 bases. This CDR3 spans 16 amino acids. Germline lookup yields CDR1 SGHVS and CDR2 FNYEAQ. With 2 bases clipped from V and 4 bases from J, the junction kept 4 bases outside the gene matches. CDR3 sequence: CASSLPTSGSYNEQFF. The CDR3 DNA follows: TGTGCCAGCAGCTTACCAACTAGCGGGAGTTACAATGAGCAGTTCTTC.

This chain joins TRBV9 and TRBJ2-2; 7 nucleotides agree with TRBD1. Trimming took 3 bases from V and 1 from J; bases not matched to a gene: 6. CDR1 SGDLS and CDR2 YYNGEE come from the germline V gene. The CDR3 runs 16 residues. Here the CDR3 reads CASSAQGDLNTGELFF. CDR3 sequence (DNA): TGTGCCAGCAGCGCTCAGGGGGACCTGAACACCGGGGAGCTGTTTTTT.

This clonotype occurred once. A much larger clone differs from this one at a single base, so this may be a read error. As the CDR3 is not closed by the conserved phenylalanine or tryptophan, this likely results from a read error. The chain employs TRBV5-1 and TRBJ2-7; no reliable D call. Germline V gene sequence: CDR1 SGHRS, CDR2 YFSETQ. The V and J ends lost 1 base and 3 bases respectively, with 11 bases between them. CDR3 length equals 14 residues. The CDR3 DNA reads TGCGCCAGCAGCTTGAGAGTGTGGGACTACGAGCAGTACCTC. Translation: CASSLRVWDYEQYL.

This chain connects TRBV9 to TRBJ2-2, with TRBD1 matching 8 bases. Trimming cost V 2 bases and J 4 bases; bases outside gene matches: 13. Germline CDR1 is SGDLS and CDR2 is YYNGEE. The CDR3 length is 18 residues. CDR3 protein: CASSVGQEGRRFTGELFF. DNA for the CDR3: TGTGCCAGCAGCGTGGGACAGGAAGGAAGGAGGTTCACCGGGGAGCTGTTTTTT.

This CDR3 is CASRIATGGLYGYTF. In DNA form, the CDR3 reads TGCGCCAGCAGGATAGCGACAGGGGGTCTCTATGGCTACACCTTC. The chain recombines TRBV5-1 with TRBJ1-2, with 9 positions matching TRBD1. CDR1 SGHRS and CDR2 YFSETQ come from the germline V gene. The CDR3 is 15 amino acids. The V gene end was trimmed by 5 bases and the J gene end by 4 bases; junction bases not matched to a gene: 9.

This clonotype has only a few counts. J is TRBJ2-7 and V is TRBV10-3; D unclear. Trimming left V 5 bases short and J 0 bases short, with 8 bases between. Looked up from germline, CDR1 is ENHRY and CDR2 is SYGVKD. This CDR3 contains 13 residues. The DNA of the CDR3 is TGTGCCATCAGTAGCCGCCCCTCCTACGAGCAGTACTTC. Its protein is CAISSRPSYEQYF.

This clonotype was detected a few times. The genes are TRBV7-3 and TRBJ2-2; the match to TRBD1 covers 8 bases. CDR3 size: 16 residues. With V trimmed by 5 bases and J by 0 bases, 5 bases remained unmatched. Germline-derived CDR1 and CDR2 are SGHTA and FQGTGA. The CDR3 region is CASSAQGAANTGELFF. CDR3 sequence (DNA): TGTGCCAGCAGCGCTCAGGGGGCAGCGAACACCGGGGAGCTGTTTTTT.

This clonotype appeared a few times. This chain connects TRBV6-2 or TRBV6-3 to TRBJ2-3, with 8 bases that match TRBD1. The CDR3 loop spans 17 amino acids. Germline V gives CDR1 MNHEY, CDR2 SVGEGT. Trimming at V came to 4 bases and at J to 2 bases, leaving 11 bases not matched to a gene. The CDR3 here is CASSFTPETGVTDTQYF. The CDR3 DNA follows: TGTGCCAGCAGTTTCACCCCCGAGACAGGGGTCACAGATACGCAGTATTTT.

This sequence joins TRBV20-1 and TRBJ1-5; TRBD1 is a possible D gene (5 bases). This CDR3 has 15 amino acids. V lost 1 base and J lost 4, with 14 bases in between. In germline, CDR1 is DFQATT, CDR2 SNEGSKA (reference sequence). CDR3 coding DNA: TGCAGTGCTAGAGCATCCGGGGCCGCTAATCAGCCCCAGCATTTT. It codes for CSARASGAANQPQHF.

A few counts support this clonotype. CDR3 sequence reads: CASSLILAEIQEQYF. The CDR3 region has the DNA TGTGCCAGCAGTTTAATCTTAGCGGAGATCCAGGAGCAGTACTTC. The chain is built from TRBV27 and TRBJ2-7, with D possibly being TRBD2 (6 bases). CDR1 and CDR2 (germline): MNHEY, SMNVEV (reference sequence). With 2 bases removed from V and 7 bases from J, the gap between germline ends came to 18 bases. The CDR3 is 15 amino acids.

This clonotype was seen more than once but under ten times. The gene calls are TRBV12-3 or TRBV12-4 and TRBJ1-6, with D possibly matching TRBD1 (5 bases). The CDR3 consists of 14 residues. V was pared by 6 bases and J by 8 bases, with 14 bases between. CDR3 sequence reads: CASSLKVGDSPLHF. Here the CDR3 DNA reads TGTGCCAGCAGCCTGAAGGTGGGGGATTCACCCCTCCACTTT.

Note on this clonotype: The conserved phenylalanine or tryptophan is not found at the CDR3 terminus, so this likely reflects a read error. V gene TRBV20-1 combines with J gene TRBJ2-1; 9 bases line up with TRBD1. Germline values: CDR1 DFQATT, CDR2 SNEGSKA (reference sequence). With 6 bases clipped from V and 3 bases from J, the junction kept 6 bases outside the gene matches. The CDR3 is 14 residues long. CDR3 loop: CSALGGQGYNEQFS. The CDR3 DNA reads TGCAGTGCCCTGGGGGGACAGGGCTACAATGAGCAGTTCTCC.

The table lists this clonotype with many counts. The chain is built from TRBV12-3 or TRBV12-4 and TRBJ1-3; D call uncertain. CDR3 length: 14 amino acids. V was trimmed by 1 base and J by 0 bases, leaving 4 bases between them. The CDR3 DNA is TGTGCCAGCAGTTTAGTGGCCTCTGGAAACACCATATATTTT. This sequence encodes CASSLVASGNTIYF.

This clonotype showed up just a few times. The genes are TRBV20-1 and TRBJ1-2; D gene ambiguous. The CDR3 has 18 residues. The ends were cut back, 5 bases at V and 0 bases at J, with 25 bases in the middle. Germline CDR1 is DFQATT and CDR2 is SNEGSKA (reference sequence). CDR3 loop: CSASDSTPGPTSNYGYTF. In DNA, the CDR3 is TGCAGTGCTTCCGATTCGACCCCGGGCCCTACTTCTAACTATGGCTACACCTTC.

The rearrangement links TRBV3-1 to TRBJ2-5; 9 bases align to TRBD2. CDR3 length equals 16 residues. The V segment lost 3 bases and the J segment 1 base; nucleotides outside the gene matches: 6. Germline-derived CDR1 and CDR2 are LGHDT and YNNKEL (reference sequence). CDR3 region: CASSQLAGSPQETQYF. The CDR3 nucleotides read TGTGCCAGCAGCCAGCTAGCGGGATCCCCCCAAGAGACCCAGTACTTC.

This clonotype was observed at least ten times. The rearrangement links TRBV7-3 to TRBJ2-3; D tentatively fits TRBD1 or TRBD2 (6 bases each). The CDR3 totals 15 residues. The germline CDR1 and CDR2 sequences are SGHTA and FQGTGA. Trimming pared 5 bases from V and 6 bases from J, leaving 18 bases between. The CDR3 here is CASSVGRGGSDTQYF. In DNA, the CDR3 is TGTGCCAGCAGCGTAGGGCGAGGGGGGTCCGATACGCAGTATTTT.

Ten or more counts support this clonotype. The V and J genes are TRBV5-6 and TRBJ2-7; D not certain. The V gene lost 3 bases and the J gene lost 3 bases, with 16 bases spanning the gap. The CDR3 is made up of 15 amino acids. Germline V gives CDR1 SGHDT, CDR2 YYEEEE. For the CDR3, the DNA is TGTGCCAGCAGCTCGGACGGACGGATGATCTACGAGCAGTACTTC. Protein sequence: CASSSDGRMIYEQYF.

The chain recombines TRBV7-9 with TRBJ1-5; TRBD1 is a possible D gene (5 bases). Deletions cut 2 bases from V and 0 bases from J, with 11 bases between. The CDR3 is 16 amino acids. The V gene's germline CDR1 is SEHNR and CDR2 FQNEAQ (reference sequence). CDR3 protein: CASSLRGTDSNQPQHF. DNA of the CDR3: TGTGCCAGCAGCTTACGAGGGACGGATAGCAATCAGCCCCAGCATTTT.

This clonotype has more than one count but fewer than ten. V gene TRBV14 combines with J gene TRBJ2-3; D unresolved. V was cut by 0 bases and J by 0 bases, with 13 bases left in between. There are 17 residues in the CDR3. Germline CDR1 SGHDN, CDR2 FVKESK. The CDR3 reads CASSQDRLILSTDTQYF. As DNA, the CDR3 is TGTGCCAGCAGCCAAGATAGGTTGATTCTAAGCACAGATACGCAGTATTTT.

This clonotype was counted at least ten times. The J gene is TRBJ1-1, the V gene TRBV28; D perhaps matches TRBD1 (6 bases). The CDR3 is made up of 14 amino acids. CDR1 is MDHEN and CDR2 is SYDVKM in the germline V gene. V was shortened by 5 bases and J by 0 bases, with 10 bases between the two germline ends. Written as DNA, the CDR3 is TGTGCCAGCAGTCCAGGGGCCCTGAACACTGAAGCTTTCTTT. Protein sequence: CASSPGALNTEAFF.

This clonotype was detected ten times or more. The chain couples TRBV20-1 to TRBJ2-7, with TRBD2 as a possible D gene (6 bases). The CDR3 consists of 13 residues. Per the germline V gene, CDR1 is DFQATT and CDR2 is SNEGSKA (reference sequence). Trimming took off 1 base at V and 2 bases at J, with 9 bases between the two ends. The CDR3 DNA reads TGCAGTGCTAGAGGGGGGGTCGCCTACGAGCAGTACTTC. This gives the protein CSARGGVAYEQYF.

The table lists this clonotype with many counts. The chain joins TRBV5-1 to TRBJ2-3; TRBD2 matches 9 bases. The V segment lost 3 bases and the J segment 2 bases; nucleotides outside the gene matches: 7. The germline V gene has CDR1 SGHRS and CDR2 YFSETQ. There are 16 residues in the CDR3. The chain's CDR3 is CASSSGLARPTDTQYF. CDR3 bases: TGCGCCAGCAGCTCCGGACTAGCGCGTCCCACAGATACGCAGTATTTT.

In its sample, this clonotype was seen many times. The chain carries TRBV6-5 and TRBJ2-1; D is unclear. CDR1 and CDR2 (germline): MNHEY, SVGAGI. Deletions cut 0 bases from V and 10 bases from J, with 10 bases between. The CDR3 consists of 13 residues. The CDR3 coding sequence is TGTGCCAGCAGTTACTCGAGATCGGCAGAGCAGTTCTTC. Translating it yields CASSYSRSAEQFF.

This clonotype has only a few counts. This chain joins TRBV13 and TRBJ2-7; D remains ambiguous. The V gene lost 5 bases and the J gene lost 2 bases, with 13 bases spanning the gap. Per germline, CDR1 PRHDT and CDR2 FYEKMQ (reference sequence). This CDR3 comprises 14 residues. Here the CDR3 reads CASSPEFRAYEQYF. The DNA of the CDR3 is TGTGCCAGCAGCCCGGAGTTCAGAGCCTACGAGCAGTACTTC.